These T cell receptor beta chains were read from a single sample in a study of molecular identifiers for immune sequencing clone quantification. MiXCR was run by TCRdb on the PCR reads, yielding one entry per CDR3 protein. The sample shows tens of thousands of distinct CDR3 sequences, roughly 19% of them seen only once. Specimen: naive CD8+ T cells from blood, with Jurkat cell RNA spiked in. Receptors originate from a human donor in good health. Some libraries in this study had Jurkat cell RNA spiked in. CDR3s include the opening cysteine and the closing phenylalanine or tryptophan. The D gene is left open where the match is weak. Clone size, where shown, is once, few, many, or a class for clones that have expanded.

j_call | v_call | clone_size | d_call | cdr3_aa | cdr3_nt
TRBJ2-7 | TRBV7-6 | many | TRBD2 | CASSFLAGALHEQYF | TGTGCCAGCAGCTTCCTAGCGGGAGCTCTCCACGAGCAGTACTTC
TRBJ2-1 | TRBV27 | few | TRBD1 | CASSSNRDRSYNEQFF | TGTGCCAGCAGTTCAAACCGGGACAGGAGCTACAATGAGCAGTTCTTC
TRBJ1-5 | TRBV7-9 | medium-sized | - | CASSLEGSGNQPQHF | TGTGCCAGCAGCTTAGAGGGGTCCGGCAATCAGCCCCAGCATTTT
TRBJ2-3 | TRBV20-1 | many | TRBD1 | CSARGDREIKDTQYF | TGCAGTGCTAGAGGGGACAGGGAAATAAAAGATACGCAGTATTTT
TRBJ2-5 | TRBV3-1 | few | - | CASSQDVDSETQYF | TGTGCCAGCAGCCAAGACGTCGACTCGGAGACCCAGTACTTC
TRBJ2-2 | TRBV6-5 | few | - | CASSPTYTGELFF | TGTGCCAGCAGCCCAACCTACACCGGGGAGCTGTTTTTT
TRBJ2-3 | TRBV30 | many | TRBD1 | CAWSRTGGVGDTQYF | TGTGCCTGGAGCAGGACAGGGGGCGTGGGAGATACGCAGTATTTT
TRBJ2-5 | TRBV5-8 | - | - | CASSLVGGRETQYF | TGTGCCAGCAGCTTGGTGGGGGGCCGTGAGACCCAGTACTTC
TRBJ1-4 | TRBV7-9 | many | TRBD1 | CASSFGQALPTNEKLFF | TGTGCCAGCAGCTTTGGACAGGCCCTTCCAACTAATGAAAAACTGTTTTTT
TRBJ2-5 | TRBV7-6 | medium-sized | - | CASSLFPREPEETQYF | TGTGCCAGCAGCTTATTTCCCCGGGAGCCGGAAGAGACCCAGTACTTC
TRBJ1-5 | TRBV27 | - | - | CAFDMGSGEDGSNQPQHF | TGTGCCTTTGATATGGGTTCGGGGGAAGACGGTAGCAATCAGCCCCAGCATTTT
TRBJ2-7 | TRBV6-2/TRBV6-3 | - | - | CASSLRHEQYF | TGTGCCAGCAGTTTACGGCACGAGCAGTACTTC
TRBJ2-7 | TRBV20-1 | many | - | CSARTYIGLEQYF | TGCAGTGCGAGGACATATATAGGCCTGGAGCAGTACTTC
TRBJ2-3 | TRBV28 | medium-sized | - | CASRITSGPDTQYF | TGTGCCAGCAGAATCACGAGCGGTCCAGATACGCAGTATTTT
TRBJ1-5 | TRBV20-1 | many | - | CSASNPRTGGAYQPQHF | TGCAGTGCTAGCAACCCTAGAACCGGGGGCGCGTATCAGCCCCAGCATTTT
TRBJ2-1 | TRBV12-3/TRBV12-4 | many | - | CASSFKAGSYNEQFF | TGTGCCAGCAGTTTTAAGGCAGGGTCCTACAATGAGCAGTTCTTC
TRBJ1-5 | TRBV19 | - | - | CASSIEGVNQPQHF | TGTGCCAGTAGTATTGAAGGGGTCAATCAGCCCCAGCATTTT
TRBJ1-1 | TRBV7-2 | many | TRBD1 | CASTTNRGTTEAFF | TGTGCCAGCACGACGAACAGGGGGACGACTGAAGCTTTCTTT
TRBJ2-1 | TRBV6-5 | few | TRBD2 | CASSVDSGGPYNEQFF | TGTGCCAGCAGTGTCGACAGCGGGGGACCATACAATGAGCAGTTCTTC
TRBJ2-7 | TRBV4-1 | many | - | CASSQVTLQVERQGLYEQYF | TGCGCCAGCAGCCAAGTGACCCTGCAGGTCGAGCGGCAGGGTCTCTACGAGCAGTACTTC
TRBJ2-5 | TRBV7-9 | many | - | CASSLARGVQETQYF | TGTGCCAGCAGCTTAGCGAGAGGGGTTCAAGAGACCCAGTACTTC
TRBJ2-5 | TRBV5-4 | many | TRBD2 | CASSSVAGELVETQYF | TGTGCCAGCAGCTCTGTAGCGGGGGAGCTAGTGGAGACCCAGTACTTC
TRBJ2-7 | TRBV12-3/TRBV12-4 | many | TRBD1 | CASSGGTGDYEQYF | TGTGCCAGCAGTGGGGGGACAGGAGACTACGAGCAGTACTTC
TRBJ2-1 | TRBV7-3 | many | - | CASSADSMANEQFF | TGTGCCAGCAGCGCCGACTCCATGGCGAATGAGCAGTTCTTC
TRBJ2-3 | TRBV7-9 | many | - | CASSSALPHNGADTQYF | TGTGCCAGCAGCTCCGCTCTCCCACACAACGGGGCAGATACGCAGTATTTT
TRBJ2-3 | TRBV11-2 | many | - | CASSLVSFGPSTDTQYF | TGTGCCAGCAGCTTAGTGAGTTTTGGCCCGAGCACAGATACGCAGTATTTT